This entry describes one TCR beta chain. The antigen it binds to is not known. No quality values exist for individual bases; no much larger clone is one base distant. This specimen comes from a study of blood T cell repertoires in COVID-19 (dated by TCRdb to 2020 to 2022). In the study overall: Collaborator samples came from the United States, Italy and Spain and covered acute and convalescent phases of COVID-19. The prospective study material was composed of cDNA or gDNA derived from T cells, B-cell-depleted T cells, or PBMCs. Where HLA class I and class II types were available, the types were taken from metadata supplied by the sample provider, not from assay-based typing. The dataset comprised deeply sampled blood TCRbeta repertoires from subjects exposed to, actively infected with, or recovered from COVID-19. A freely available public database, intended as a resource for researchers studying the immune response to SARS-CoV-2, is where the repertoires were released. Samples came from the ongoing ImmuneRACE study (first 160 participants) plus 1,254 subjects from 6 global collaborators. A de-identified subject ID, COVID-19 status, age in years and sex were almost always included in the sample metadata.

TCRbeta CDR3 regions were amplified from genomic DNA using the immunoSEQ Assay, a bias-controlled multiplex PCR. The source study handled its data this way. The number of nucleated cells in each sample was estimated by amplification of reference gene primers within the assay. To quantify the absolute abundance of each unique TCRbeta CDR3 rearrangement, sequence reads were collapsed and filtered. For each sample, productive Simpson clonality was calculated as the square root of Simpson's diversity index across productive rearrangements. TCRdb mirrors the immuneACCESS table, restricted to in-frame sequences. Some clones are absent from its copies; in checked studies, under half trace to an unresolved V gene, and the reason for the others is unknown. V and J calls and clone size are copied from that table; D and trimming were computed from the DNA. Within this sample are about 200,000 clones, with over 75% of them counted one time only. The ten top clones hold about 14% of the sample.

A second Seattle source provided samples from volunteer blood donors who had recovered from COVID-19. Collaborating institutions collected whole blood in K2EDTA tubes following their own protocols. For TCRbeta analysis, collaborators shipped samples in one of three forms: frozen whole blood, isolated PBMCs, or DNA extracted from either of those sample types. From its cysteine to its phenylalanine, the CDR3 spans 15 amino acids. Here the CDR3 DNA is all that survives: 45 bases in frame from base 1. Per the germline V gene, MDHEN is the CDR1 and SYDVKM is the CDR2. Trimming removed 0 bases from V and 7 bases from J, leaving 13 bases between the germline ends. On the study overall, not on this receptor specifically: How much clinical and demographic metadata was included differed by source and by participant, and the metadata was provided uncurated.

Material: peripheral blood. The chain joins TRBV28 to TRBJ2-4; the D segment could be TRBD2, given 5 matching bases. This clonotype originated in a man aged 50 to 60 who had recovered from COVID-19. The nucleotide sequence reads TGTGCCAGCAGTTTATGGGACTCGGTCGGGAACATTCAGTACTTC. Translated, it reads CASSLWDSVGNIQYF.